The 30 T cell receptor beta chains below come from one sample, sequenced in a study of OX40 agonist ivuxolimab in advanced cancers. Libraries were prepared by immunoSEQ multiplex PCR; TCRdb keeps only in-frame clonotypes and omits some of them. The sample records 10,000 to 15,000 clones, about 80% being singletons. The material sequenced was CD4+ or CD8+ T cells sorted from blood, taken in a trial of the OX40 agonist ivuxolimab. All receptors come from an adult with an advanced solid tumor such as melanoma, head and neck, liver or kidney cancer.

The chain combines TRBV12-5 with TRBJ2-5; a weak D match, TRBD2 (6 bases). From germline, CDR1 is LGHNT and CDR2 FRNRAP. Trimming cost V 3 bases and J 5 bases, with 10 bases left between them. The CDR3 is 13 amino acids. The CDR3 here is CASGLGGTETQYF. As DNA, the CDR3 is TGTGCTAGTGGTTTAGGCGGGACGGAGACCCAGTACTTC. The whole variable domain, remainder taken from reference TRBV12-5 and TRBJ2-5, is DARVTQTPRHKVTEMGQEVTMRCQPILGHNTVFWYRQTMMQGLELLAYFRNRAPLDDSGMPKDRFSAEMPDATLATLKIQPSEPRDSAVYFCASGLGGTETQYFGPGTRLLVL.

The rearrangement joins TRBV27 to TRBJ2-5, with 7 bases that match TRBD1. With the DNA end fitting TRBJ2-7 better, the J assignment may be wrong. Germline CDR1 and CDR2: MNHEY and SMNVEV (reference sequence). This CDR3 has 14 amino acids. CDR3 nucleotides: TGTGCCAGCAGTTTTCTGGGACAGAACTACGAGCAGTACTTC. Its translation is CASSFLGQNYEQYF.

The chain combines TRBV15 with TRBJ2-5; the D is unclear. The CDR3 consists of 14 residues. CDR1 and CDR2 from the germline V gene are LNHNV and YYDKDF (reference sequence). V was trimmed by 0 bases and J by 3 bases, leaving 8 bases between them. The CDR3 nucleotides are TGTGCCACCAGCAGAGAAGTTGCCGAAGAGACCCAGTACTTC. Amino acid sequence: CATSREVAEETQYF.

The gene calls are TRBV19 and TRBJ2-1, with D perhaps assigned TRBD1 or TRBD2 (6 bases each). Trimming removed 2 bases from V and 0 bases from J, with 14 bases in between. The CDR3 totals 17 residues. Germline V gene sequence: CDR1 LNHDA, CDR2 SQIVND (reference sequence). The chain's CDR3 is CASSITGAAPSYNEQFF. The CDR3 nucleotides read TGTGCCAGTAGTATAACGGGGGCGGCCCCCTCCTACAATGAGCAGTTCTTC.

This chain joins TRBV18 and TRBJ2-1; D gene uncertain. Trimming cost V 0 bases and J 1 base, with 13 bases left between them. Germline loops: CDR1 KGHSH, CDR2 LQKENI. The CDR3 loop spans 17 amino acids. The CDR3 loop is CASSPPRVRESYNEQFF. The CDR3 DNA sequence: TGTGCCAGCTCACCACCCCGGGTGAGAGAGTCCTACAATGAGCAGTTCTTC.

By its share, this clone is medium-sized. This chain joins TRBV6-1 and TRBJ2-3, with 12 bases aligning to TRBD2. J was trimmed by 9 bases and V by 4 bases; bases with no gene match: 11. The CDR3 has 16 residues. From germline, CDR1 is MNHNS and CDR2 SASEGT. The CDR3 loop is CASSAPASGGADTQYF. CDR3 DNA sequence: TGTGCCAGCAGTGCCCCGGCTAGCGGGGGGGCTGACACGCAGTATTTT.

The gene calls are TRBV7-2 and TRBJ2-7; 12 nucleotides line up with TRBD2. In germline, CDR1 is SGHTA, CDR2 FQGNSA. There are 18 residues in the CDR3. The ends lost 2 bases at V and 0 bases at J; junction bases unmatched: 8. The CDR3 loop reads CASSLRTSGEPSSYEQYF. In nucleotides, the CDR3 is TGTGCCAGCAGCTTACGGACTAGCGGGGAACCAAGCTCCTACGAGCAGTACTTC. The full variable domain, with the rest looked up from reference TRBV7-2 and TRBJ2-7, is GAGVSQSPSNKVTEKGKDVELRCDPISGHTALYWYRQSLGQGLEFLIYFQGNSAPDKSGLPSDRFSAERTGGSVSTLTIQRTQQEDSAVYLCASSLRTSGEPSSYEQYFGPGTRLTVT.

This chain uses TRBV29-1 with TRBJ2-7; the D gene is possibly TRBD1 (6 bases). V was clipped by 1 base and J by 2 bases, with 9 bases between them. Germline loops: CDR1 SQVTM, CDR2 ANQGSEA. This CDR3 region has 13 residues. The CDR3 region has the DNA TGCAGCGTTGAAGTGGACAGACCCTACGAGCAGTACTTC. It yields the protein CSVEVDRPYEQYF.

This clone was found a few times. The chain links TRBV27 to TRBJ1-4; D uncertain. V dropped 3 bases and J dropped 6 bases, with 17 bases sitting between them. Germline V gene sequence: CDR1 MNHEY, CDR2 SMNVEV (reference sequence). The length of the CDR3 is 16 residues. The CDR3 reads CASSFMGRVSDEKLFF. The CDR3 coding sequence is TGTGCCAGCAGTTTTATGGGAAGGGTCTCCGATGAAAAACTGTTTTTT.

This chain links TRBV11-2 with TRBJ1-2; unclear D gene. Germline V CDR1 and CDR2: SGHAT, FQNNGV. CDR3 length: 11 amino acids. V was trimmed by 4 bases and J by 14 bases, leaving 14 bases between them. The CDR3 DNA reads as TGTGCCAGCAGCTCAGGCCTATTTGGGACCTTC. Protein sequence: CASSSGLFGTF. Combining the CDR3 with reference TRBV11-2 and TRBJ1-2 gives the whole variable domain EAGVAQSPRYKIIEKRQSVAFWCNPISGHATLYWYQQILGQGPKLLIQFQNNGVVDDSQLPKDRFSAERLKGVDSTLKIQPAKLEDSAVYLCASSSGLFGTFGSGTRLTVV.

This chain uses TRBV7-9 with TRBJ1-2; D gene uncertain. Trimming took off 2 bases at V and 3 bases at J, with 7 bases between the two ends. There are 13 residues in the CDR3. Germline CDR1 and CDR2: SEHNR and FQNEAQ (reference sequence). The CDR3 region has the DNA TGTGCCAGCAGCTTAACCCTAGACTATGGCTACACCTTC. This encodes CASSLTLDYGYTF.

The V and J genes are TRBV9 and TRBJ1-1; D is possibly TRBD1 (5 bases). This CDR3 spans 15 amino acids. The germline V gene encodes CDR1 SGDLS and CDR2 YYNGEE. V shed 0 bases and J shed 7 bases, with 16 bases lying between them. CDR3 sequence: CASSVDGQGQYEAFF. The CDR3 nucleotides are TGTGCCAGCAGCGTAGACGGCCAGGGCCAATATGAAGCTTTCTTT.

This clone was seen only once. V and J are TRBV5-1 and TRBJ2-3; 10 bases align to TRBD2. The V gene end was trimmed by 5 bases and the J gene end by 0 bases; junction bases not matched to a gene: 12. The CDR3 runs 18 residues. Germline CDR1 and CDR2: SGHRS and YFSETQ. This chain's CDR3 is CASSFTPETSGSTDTQYF. The DNA for the CDR3 is TGCGCCAGCAGTTTCACACCCGAGACTAGCGGGAGCACAGATACGCAGTATTTT.

The chain combines TRBV28 with TRBJ1-2; D not certain. From germline, CDR1 is MDHEN and CDR2 SYDVKM. CDR3 length: 16 residues. V lost 7 bases to trimming and J lost 3 bases, with 21 bases between them. The CDR3 loop reads CASIPLDGPRYYGYTF. The CDR3 nucleotides read TGTGCCAGCATACCCCTCGACGGGCCGAGGTACTATGGCTACACCTTC.

This clone was observed a handful of times. The J gene is TRBJ1-1, the V gene TRBV4-3, with D unclear. In germline, CDR1 is LGHNA, CDR2 YSLEER. The CDR3 has 15 residues. V was clipped by 0 bases and J by 1 base, with 9 bases between them. The CDR3 here is CASSQDSRANTEAFF. The CDR3 DNA reads as TGCGCCAGCAGCCAAGATAGCCGAGCGAACACTGAAGCTTTCTTT.

This clone was recorded only once. V and J are TRBV4-1 and TRBJ2-1, with 8 bases matching TRBD2. This CDR3 has 17 amino acids. J was trimmed by 0 bases and V by 1 base; bases with no gene match: 5. Germline values: CDR1 MGHRA, CDR2 YSYEKL. The CDR3 loop reads CASSQVSGSGSYNEQFF. DNA for the CDR3: TGCGCCAGCAGCCAAGTCAGCGGGAGTGGCTCCTACAATGAGCAGTTCTTC.

V usage is TRBV15 and J usage is TRBJ1-4; 8 nucleotides align to TRBD1. The trim removed 1 base at V and 5 bases at J, leaving 6 bases unmatched. The CDR3 spans 16 residues. Germline assignment: CDR1 LNHNV and CDR2 YYDKDF (reference sequence). CDR3 DNA: TGTGCCACCAGCAGAGCGGACAGGGCGATGAATGAAAAACTGTTTTTT. It is translated as CATSRADRAMNEKLFF.

The gene calls are TRBV29-1 and TRBJ1-2, with a weak D call TRBD1 (5 bases). The V end was cut by 7 bases, the J end by 5 bases, with 17 bases between. The CDR3 loop spans 13 amino acids. Germline assignment: CDR1 SQVTM and CDR2 ANQGSEA. DNA for the CDR3: TGCAGCGCCTGGGACCAGGGTCGGTATGGCTACACCTTC. Amino acid sequence: CSAWDQGRYGYTF.

In nucleotides, the CDR3 is TGTGCCAGCAGCCAACACGGGGAGGGTTGGGCTTTCTTT. As protein: CASSQHGEGWAFF. The genes are TRBV16 and TRBJ1-1; D not resolved. This CDR3 contains 13 residues. V was trimmed by 2 bases and J by 11 bases, leaving 15 bases between them. Germline CDR1 reads KGHSY; CDR2 reads FQNENV.

The chain employs TRBV27 and TRBJ2-7; no clear D gene. Germline-derived CDR1 and CDR2 are MNHEY and SMNVEV (reference sequence). The CDR3 has 13 amino acids. V was cut by 6 bases and J by 2 bases, with 11 bases left in between. CDR3 nucleotide sequence: TGTGCCAGCAGGACCCCGGCCACCTACGAGCAGTACTTC. Its translation: CASRTPATYEQYF.

The V gene is TRBV29-1, the J gene TRBJ1-1; D remains unclear. The CDR3 consists of 12 residues. The V gene's germline CDR1 is SQVTM and CDR2 ANQGSEA. Trimming removed 2 bases at V and 1 base at J, with 5 bases between. CDR3 loop: CSVETENTEAFF. CDR3 bases: TGCAGCGTTGAAACGGAGAACACTGAAGCTTTCTTT.

The chain recombines TRBV27 with TRBJ2-4; 13 nucleotides align to TRBD2. V lost 5 bases and J lost 0; bases outside the gene matches: 13. This CDR3 has 20 amino acids. Germline-derived CDR1 and CDR2 are MNHEY and SMNVEV (reference sequence). The CDR3 nucleotides read TGTGCCAGCAGTCGTCGGACTAGCGGGAGCGAAATGCGAGCCAAAAACATTCAGTACTTC. This codes for CASSRRTSGSEMRAKNIQYF.

The chain couples TRBV5-1 to TRBJ2-7; TRBD2 matches at 13 bases. Losses at the gene ends were 0 bases for V and 3 bases for J; bases not matched to a gene: 0. Germline-derived CDR1 and CDR2 are SGHRS and YFSETQ. CDR3 length equals 15 residues. CDR3 in DNA: TGCGCCAGCAGCTTGGGACTAGCGGGAGGCTACGAGCAGTACTTC. Encoded protein: CASSLGLAGGYEQYF.

The chain employs TRBV27 and TRBJ2-2; 10 positions match TRBD2. Germline CDR1 MNHEY, CDR2 SMNVEV (reference sequence). The CDR3 totals 16 residues. V shed 3 bases, J shed 4 bases, and the junction held 5 bases outside the gene matches. The CDR3 region is CASSFLVAGGTGELFF. The CDR3 nucleotides read TGTGCCAGCAGTTTTCTAGTAGCGGGAGGCACCGGGGAGCTGTTTTTT.

This clone was seen just once. This chain links TRBV19 with TRBJ2-7; 7 bases align to TRBD1. Germline V CDR1 and CDR2: LNHDA, SQIVND (reference sequence). V shed 6 bases and J 6 bases; nucleotides not matched to a gene: 2. The CDR3 extends over 11 amino acids. The CDR3 here is CASSQGVEQYF. The CDR3 nucleotides are TGTGCCAGTAGCCAGGGGGTCGAGCAGTACTTC.

This sequence joins TRBV6-5 and TRBJ2-5, with D possibly being TRBD1 (6 bases). CDR3 length: 13 amino acids. Trimming stripped 5 bases from V and 4 bases from J, with 11 bases between. Germline V gives CDR1 MNHEY, CDR2 SVGAGI. The CDR3 DNA sequence: TGTGCCAGCAGTCCACAGGGAACAGAGACCCAGTACTTC. This encodes CASSPQGTETQYF.

The chain carries TRBV28 and TRBJ1-3; a weak D match, TRBD1 (6 bases). V was shortened by 8 bases and J by 4 bases, with 18 bases between the two germline ends. The germline gives CDR1 MDHEN, CDR2 SYDVKM. This CDR3 region has 15 residues. CDR3 loop: CASVPVGGEGNTIYF. The CDR3 DNA sequence: TGTGCCAGCGTTCCTGTGGGGGGCGAGGGAAACACCATATATTTT.

This chain uses TRBV28 with TRBJ1-2; 9 nucleotides match TRBD1. CDR1 and CDR2 from the germline V gene are MDHEN and SYDVKM. The length of the CDR3 is 16 residues. V shed 6 bases and J 3 bases; nucleotides not matched to a gene: 11. CDR3 coding DNA: TGTGCCAGCAGGCCGGGACAGGGAACAGTCTACTATGGCTACACCTTC. This codes for CASRPGQGTVYYGYTF.

This clone counts as medium-sized. The V call is TRBV7-2, the J call TRBJ1-5, with D possibly matching TRBD1 (5 bases). The CDR3 has 14 amino acids. Trimming removed 3 bases from V and 2 bases from J, with 8 bases in between. Germline loops: CDR1 SGHTA, CDR2 FQGNSA. The CDR3 sequence: CASSFLGGNQPQHF. CDR3 DNA sequence: TGTGCCAGCAGCTTTTTGGGGGGCAATCAGCCCCAGCATTTT.

The chain has TRBV7-1 and TRBJ2-1, with D perhaps assigned TRBD1 or TRBD2 (5 bases each). TRBV7-1 is sorted into the ORF group, with uncertain function. The V end lost 8 bases, the J end lost 5 bases, and 16 bases lay between the germline ends. The CDR3 spans 14 residues. CDR3 residues: CASGRMRGHNEQFF. The CDR3 region has the DNA TGTGCCAGCGGCCGGATGAGGGGTCACAATGAGCAGTTCTTC.